This TCR beta chain was sequenced in a study of neurological immune-mediated disorders. V was shortened by 0 bases and J by 7 bases, with 8 bases between the two germline ends. Germline CDR1 SGHRS, CDR2 YFSETQ. The CDR3 consists of 13 residues. TCRdb processed the 5' RACE reads anew with MiXCR; each CDR3 protein has one entry. The table shows about 65,000 distinct CDR3 sequences, with over 4% occurring only once. A few counts support this clonotype. This sequence joins TRBV5-1 and TRBJ1-5; no definite D call. This receptor was taken from a man aged 45-65 years with multiple sclerosis. Sequencing input: PBMCs. The CDR3 reads CASSLVLGQPQHF. For the CDR3, the DNA is TGCGCCAGCAGCTTGGTATTGGGGCAGCCCCAGCATTTT. Looking up the rest from reference TRBV5-1 and TRBJ1-5 gives the full variable domain: KAGVTQTPRYLIKTRGQQVTLSCSPISGHRSVSWYQQTPGQGLQFLFEYFSETQRNKGNFPGRFSGRQFSNSRSEMNVSTLELGDSALYLCASSLVLGQPQHFGDGTRLSIL.